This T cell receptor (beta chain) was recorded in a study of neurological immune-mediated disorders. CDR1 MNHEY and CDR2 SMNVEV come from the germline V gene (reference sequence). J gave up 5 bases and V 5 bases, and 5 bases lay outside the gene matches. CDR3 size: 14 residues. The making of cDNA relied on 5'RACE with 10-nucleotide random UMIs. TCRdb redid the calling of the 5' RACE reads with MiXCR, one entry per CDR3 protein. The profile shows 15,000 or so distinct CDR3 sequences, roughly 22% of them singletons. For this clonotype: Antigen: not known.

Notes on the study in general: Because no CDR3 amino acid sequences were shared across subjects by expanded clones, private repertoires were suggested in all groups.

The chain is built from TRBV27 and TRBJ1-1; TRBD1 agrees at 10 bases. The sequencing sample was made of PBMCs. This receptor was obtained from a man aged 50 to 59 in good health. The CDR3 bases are TGTGCCAGCAGTCTGGCGGACAGGGGGACTGAAGCTTTCTTT. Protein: CASSLADRGTEAFF.